This T cell receptor beta chain was retrieved from a study of T cells after yellow fever vaccination. The germline V and J ends were trimmed by 4 bases and 0 bases, with 9 bases remaining between them. Germline V gene sequence: CDR1 DFQATT, CDR2 SNEGSKA (reference sequence). This CDR3 has 13 residues. Using its own MiXCR run on the 5' RACE reads, TCRdb lists one record per CDR3 protein. The sample lists some 15,000 distinct CDR3 sequences, 7.3% occurring once. The sample holds many counts of this clonotype. This sequence joins TRBV20-1 and TRBJ1-1; a possible D gene is TRBD1 (5 bases). This clonotype originated in a man between 18 and 35 years old who received the YFV17D yellow fever vaccine. Sequencing used PBMCs, either bulk or a sorted T-cell subset (CD4+, CD8+, memory, or dextramer-sorted; not recorded which), obtained on the day of the yellow fever booster vaccination. The CDR3 region has the DNA TGCAGTGCTACTATACAGGTGAACACTGAAGCTTTCTTT. Translated: CSATIQVNTEAFF.